These 25 T cell receptor beta chains were sequenced from one sample in a study of molecular identifiers for immune sequencing clone quantification. TCRdb ran MiXCR on the PCR reads and lists one entry per CDR3 protein. This table has 85,000 to 100,000 distinct CDR3 sequences, roughly 24% appearing once. Sequencing input: naive CD8+ T cells from blood, with Jurkat cell RNA spiked in. Subset described: FACS-sorted CD8+CD4-CCR7+CD45RA+ naive T cells. The receptors come from a human donor in good health. Some libraries in this study had Jurkat cell RNA spiked in.

This clonotype was counted at least ten times. This rearrangement joins TRBV6-5 to TRBJ2-5, with D perhaps TRBD1 (6 bases). The ends were cut back, 5 bases at V and 4 bases at J, with 11 bases in the middle. The CDR3 runs 13 residues. Germline V gives CDR1 MNHEY, CDR2 SVGAGI. The CDR3 sequence is CASSQIRGETQYF. In DNA, the CDR3 is TGTGCCAGCAGTCAAATCAGGGGAGAGACCCAGTACTTC.

This clonotype was detected only a few times. A read error may be the cause here, since a much bigger clone is one base away. This chain uses TRBV19 with TRBJ2-7; D not resolved. This CDR3 comprises 13 residues. CDR1 is LNHDA and CDR2 is SQIVND in the germline V gene (reference sequence). This CDR3 is CASSPESSYGQYF. For the CDR3, the DNA is TGTGCCAGTAGTCCGGAGAGCTCCTACGGGCAGTACTTC.

On this clonotype itself: A much larger clone sits a single nucleotide away, making a read error possible. The chain recombines TRBV6-2 or TRBV6-3 with TRBJ2-5; D uncertain. Germline V CDR1 and CDR2: MNHEY, SVGEGT. Trimming left V 4 bases short and J 0 bases short, with 18 bases between. The CDR3 runs 17 residues. CDR3 sequence: CASSCWSLRHYQETQYF. The DNA for the CDR3 is TGTGCCAGCAGTTGCTGGTCCCTACGGCACTACCAAGAGACCCAGTACTTC.

For this clonotype: A read error may explain this, as a much larger clone is one base away. J is TRBJ2-7 and V is TRBV7-6; 8 bases map to TRBD2. The germline gives CDR1 SGHVS, CDR2 FNYEAQ. This CDR3 region has 13 residues. The CDR3 spells CASCLAGWPEQYF. CDR3 in DNA: TGTGCCAGCTGCTTAGCGGGGTGGCCCGAGCAGTACTTC.

This clonotype was counted ten times or more. J is TRBJ2-1 and V is TRBV27, with D possibly matching TRBD2 (5 bases). V was clipped by 5 bases and J by 0 bases, with 14 bases between them. The germline V gene encodes CDR1 MNHEY and CDR2 SMNVEV (reference sequence). The CDR3 is 16 residues long. The CDR3 nucleotides are TGTGCCAGCAGTCCAGCGGCAGTTTCCTCCTACAATGAGCAGTTCTTC. Protein product: CASSPAAVSSYNEQFF.

Regarding this clonotype: Possible read error: a much larger clone is one base away. The conserved closing phenylalanine or tryptophan is absent in this CDR3, likely reflecting a read error. This sequence joins TRBV3-1 and TRBJ1-2; a weak D match, TRBD1 (5 bases). The CDR3 is 17 residues long. From germline, CDR1 is LGHDT and CDR2 YNNKEL (reference sequence). The V gene lost 0 bases and the J gene lost 0 bases, with 14 bases spanning the gap. In nucleotides, the CDR3 is TGTGCCAGCAGCCAAGATTTGCCAGGGACGGCTAACTATGGCTACACCTCC. Translation gives CASSQDLPGTANYGYTS.

This clonotype was recorded many times. Written as DNA, the CDR3 is TGTGCCAGCAGCACTCAGGAGAATCAACTTACGCAGTATTTT. Translation: CASSTQENQLTQYF. This rearrangement joins TRBV5-4 to TRBJ2-3; no firm D call. Trimming removed 4 bases at V and 8 bases at J, with 17 bases between. Germline V gene data show CDR1 as SGHNT and CDR2 as YYREEE (reference sequence). There are 14 residues in the CDR3.

This clonotype was counted ten times or more. CDR3 nucleotides: TGTGCCTGGAGTGCCCTGACAGGGATCGCCTACGAGCAGTACTTC. Amino acids: CAWSALTGIAYEQYF. The chain recombines TRBV30 with TRBJ2-7; 7 bases map to TRBD1. After removal of 1 base from V and 2 bases from J, the junction contained 8 bases not matched to a gene. The CDR3 has 15 amino acids. CDR1 and CDR2 from the germline V gene are GTSNPN and SVGIG (reference sequence).

This clonotype was picked up a small number of times. This chain links TRBV6-2 or TRBV6-3 with TRBJ1-4; D is unresolved. The CDR3 has 14 residues. Germline-derived CDR1 and CDR2 are MNHEY and SVGEGT. Trimming shortened V by 5 bases and J by 7 bases, and 14 bases separated the two germline ends. The CDR3 nucleotides read TGTGCCAGCAGTCCTACGGGCCGGGGTGAAAAACTGTTTTTT. This codes for CASSPTGRGEKLFF.

The V gene is TRBV4-3, the J gene TRBJ1-4; D unclear. Germline CDR1 LGHNA, CDR2 YSLEER. V was trimmed by 0 bases and J by 7 bases, leaving 15 bases between them. This CDR3 is 16 amino acids long. The CDR3 loop is CASSQERGSVAEKLFF. CDR3 nucleotides: TGCGCCAGCAGCCAAGAAAGAGGATCCGTCGCTGAAAAACTGTTTTTT.

In its sample, this clonotype was seen many times. The chain carries TRBV12-3 or TRBV12-4 and TRBJ2-5; 11 bases match TRBD2. The CDR3 length is 15 residues. Trimming took 5 bases from V and 6 from J; bases not matched to a gene: 8. The CDR3 loop is CASSLTSGDGQTQYF. Here the CDR3 DNA reads TGTGCCAGCAGTCTGACTAGCGGGGACGGCCAGACCCAGTACTTC.

The V call is TRBV10-3, the J call TRBJ2-1; the match to TRBD2 covers 13 bases. Losses at the gene ends were 4 bases for V and 1 base for J; bases not matched to a gene: 1. Germline CDR1 is ENHRY and CDR2 is SYGVKD. The CDR3 has 16 amino acids. The CDR3 region has the DNA TGTGCCATCAGTGGGACTAGCGGGAGATCCTACAATGAGCAGTTCTTC. Translated, it gives CAISGTSGRSYNEQFF.

Of note for this clonotype: Since a much larger clone is just one base distant, this may be a read error. The V call is TRBV21-1, the J call TRBJ1-2; the table's D call, TRBD1, was not checked against the DNA. TRBV21-1 is given as a pseudogene. The length of the CDR3 is 13 residues. In DNA, the CDR3 is TGTGCCAGCAGGGGATCAGGGGGCTATGGCTTCACCTTC. It yields the protein CASRGSGGYGFTF.

The chain couples TRBV12-3 or TRBV12-4 to TRBJ1-6; D unresolved. There are 14 residues in the CDR3. Trimming shortened V by 7 bases and J by 7 bases, and 14 bases separated the two germline ends. CDR3 in amino acids: CASTTQVYNSPLHF. In DNA, the CDR3 is TGTGCCAGCACCACGCAGGTGTACAATTCACCCCTCCACTTT.

This clonotype was seen at least ten times. The J gene is TRBJ1-1, the V gene TRBV30; 7 bases match TRBD1. The CDR3 has 13 amino acids. Germline V gene lookup returns CDR1 GTSNPN and CDR2 SVGIG (reference sequence). The ends lost 1 base at V and 11 bases at J; junction bases unmatched: 10. The CDR3 DNA is TGTGCCTGGAGTGAAAACAGGGGTACTGGTGCTTTCTTT. This sequence encodes CAWSENRGTGAFF.

This clonotype was found many times. The V and J genes are TRBV6-1 and TRBJ1-1, with D possibly being TRBD1 (5 bases). Trimming pared 4 bases from V and 4 bases from J, leaving 13 bases between. Germline V lookup: CDR1 MNHNS, CDR2 SASEGT. The CDR3 length is 14 residues. The CDR3 loop is CASSVPSGGTEAFF. The CDR3 nucleotides are TGTGCCAGCAGTGTCCCATCGGGGGGCACTGAAGCTTTCTTT.

This clonotype was picked up many times. The chain uses TRBV28 and TRBJ1-5; possibly TRBD1 for D (6 bases). The ends were cut back, 2 bases at V and 4 bases at J, with 15 bases in the middle. This CDR3 is built from 16 residues. CDR1 is MDHEN and CDR2 is SYDVKM in the germline V gene. CDR3 amino acids: CASSLGQGSRNQPQHF. CDR3 DNA: TGTGCCAGCAGTTTAGGGCAGGGGTCGAGGAATCAGCCCCAGCATTTT. Complete variable domain (other parts from reference TRBV28 and TRBJ1-5): DVKVTQSSRYLVKRTGEKVFLECVQDMDHENMFWYRQDPGLGLRLIYFSYDVKMKEKGDIPEGYSVSREKKERFSLILESASTNQTSMYLCASSLGQGSRNQPQHFGDGTRLSIL.

The chain employs TRBV18 and TRBJ1-5, with 8 nucleotides matching TRBD1. Germline loops: CDR1 KGHSH, CDR2 LQKENI. The CDR3 is 20 residues long. Trimming took 3 bases from V and 9 from J; bases not matched to a gene: 25. CDR3 in amino acids: CASSPGQVTSITSGEGPQHF. The CDR3 nucleotides are TGTGCCAGCTCACCGGGACAGGTGACCTCAATCACTAGTGGGGAAGGGCCCCAGCATTTT.

This clonotype has a handful of counts. This could be a read error, since a much larger clone is one nucleotide away. This sequence joins TRBV23-1 and TRBJ1-1, with D hard to call. TRBV23-1 is noted as an ORF with a role that remains uncertain. The length of the CDR3 is 15 residues. The CDR3 protein is CASSPPRELNTKAFF. The CDR3 nucleotides read TGCGCCAGCAGTCCCCCGAGGGAATTGAACACTAAAGCTTTCTTT.

At least ten counts were recorded for this clonotype. V is TRBV5-5 and J is TRBJ2-3, with 15 positions matching TRBD2. Trimming at V came to 4 bases and at J to 2 bases, leaving 14 bases not matched to a gene. CDR3 length: 20 residues. Germline V gene data show CDR1 as SGHKS and CDR2 as YYEKEE (reference sequence). The CDR3 is CASSHKPGTSGGFYTDTQYF. DNA for the CDR3: TGTGCCAGCAGCCATAAACCTGGGACTAGCGGGGGGTTTTACACAGATACGCAGTATTTT.

This clonotype came up many times. The gene calls are TRBV7-6 and TRBJ2-5; 8 positions match TRBD2. The germline V gene has CDR1 SGHVS and CDR2 FNYEAQ. CDR3 size: 14 residues. V shed 5 bases, J shed 2 bases, and the junction held 4 bases outside the gene matches. This CDR3 is CASSLTSGQETQYF. The CDR3 DNA reads as TGTGCCAGCAGCCTTACTAGCGGACAAGAGACCCAGTACTTC.

This chain joins TRBV7-8 and TRBJ2-7; a weak D match, TRBD2 (5 bases). This CDR3 is 14 amino acids long. Looked up from germline, CDR1 is SGHVS and CDR2 is FQNEAQ. The V gene lost 1 base and the J gene lost 3 bases, with 10 bases spanning the gap. CDR3 in amino acids: CASSLDLAIYEQYF. DNA for the CDR3: TGTGCCAGCAGCTTAGATCTAGCTATCTACGAGCAGTACTTC.

This clonotype came up many times. The chain combines TRBV4-3 with TRBJ2-7; D tentatively reads TRBD1 or TRBD2 (5 bases each). This CDR3 contains 15 residues. Germline-derived CDR1 and CDR2 are LGHNA and YSLEER. Trimming cost V 4 bases and J 0 bases, with 13 bases left between them. CDR3 sequence reads: CASSPGEGSSYEQYF. The CDR3 DNA is TGCGCCAGCAGCCCCGGAGAGGGGAGCTCCTACGAGCAGTACTTC.

With regard to this clonotype: A much more abundant neighbour one base away suggests this may be a read error. V is TRBV6-1 and J is TRBJ2-3; no clear D gene. Per the germline V gene, CDR1 is MNHNS and CDR2 is SASEGT. With 10 bases removed from V and 4 bases from J, the gap between germline ends came to 6 bases. There are 10 residues in the CDR3. The CDR3 nucleotides read TGTGCCACACGCGCAGATACGCAGTATTTT. Translation gives CATRADTQYF.

This clonotype was seen at least ten times. V is TRBV4-1 and J is TRBJ2-7, with D hard to call. This CDR3 has 14 residues. Trimming took off 3 bases at V and 2 bases at J, with 11 bases between the two ends. Germline assignment: CDR1 MGHRA and CDR2 YSYEKL. DNA of the CDR3: TGCGCCAGCAGCCATTACAAAGGTACCTACGAGCAGTACTTC. This translates into CASSHYKGTYEQYF.